A single sample gave rise to the 20 T cell receptor beta chains below, sequenced in a study of molecular identifiers for immune sequencing clone quantification. TCRdb re-analysed the PCR reads in MiXCR, keeping a single row per CDR3 protein. The sample lists 85,000 to 100,000 distinct CDR3 sequences, roughly 24% occurring once. Sequencing was done on a sample of naive CD8+ T cells from blood, with Jurkat cell RNA spiked in. Sample subset: FACS-sorted CD8+CD4-CCR7+CD45RA+ naive T cells. These receptors were taken from a human donor in good health. Some libraries in this study had Jurkat cell RNA spiked in.

With respect to this clonotype: A much larger clone differs from this one at a single base, so this may be a read error. The chain recombines TRBV19 with TRBJ1-1; D remains unclear. Germline CDR1 reads LNHDA; CDR2 reads SQIVND (reference sequence). CDR3 size: 11 residues. The chain's CDR3 is CAGSNGGEAFF. CDR3 DNA: TGTGCCGGTAGTAACGGTGGTGAAGCTTTCTTT.

There are many counts of this clonotype. This chain connects TRBV6-5 to TRBJ2-4; 8 nucleotides line up with TRBD1. The CDR3 loop spans 13 amino acids. Trimming cost V 5 bases and J 7 bases; bases outside gene matches: 4. Germline CDR1 reads MNHEY; CDR2 reads SVGAGI. The CDR3, as DNA: TGTGCCAGCAGTCTGGACAGGGAGAACATTCAGTACTTC. This sequence encodes CASSLDRENIQYF.

There are a few counts of this clonotype. This rearrangement joins TRBV28 to TRBJ2-7, with 8 bases matching TRBD2. Germline V gene lookup returns CDR1 MDHEN and CDR2 SYDVKM. The V and J ends lost 4 bases and 0 bases, in that order; junction bases with no gene match: 8. The CDR3 contains 16 residues. CDR3 sequence reads: CASSYRVAGLSYEQYF. The DNA of the CDR3 is TGTGCCAGCAGTTATAGGGTAGCGGGGCTCTCCTACGAGCAGTACTTC.

This clonotype was seen ten or more times. This chain joins TRBV27 and TRBJ2-7; TRBD1 is a possible D gene (5 bases). There are 15 residues in the CDR3. The germline V gene has CDR1 MNHEY and CDR2 SMNVEV (reference sequence). Trimming took off 7 bases at V and 7 bases at J, with 23 bases between the two ends. The CDR3 region has the DNA TGTGCCAGCACCAATAGTGTAGGGGCCGAGAGGGAGCAGTACTTC. This encodes CASTNSVGAEREQYF.

This clonotype occurred many times. The chain recombines TRBV7-2 with TRBJ2-1, with 11 bases matching TRBD2. Trimming at V came to 3 bases and at J to 3 bases, leaving 1 base not matched to a gene. Germline V lookup: CDR1 SGHTA, CDR2 FQGNSA. The CDR3 sequence is 15 residues long. The CDR3 region is CASSLGTSGYNEQFF. Here the CDR3 DNA reads TGTGCCAGCAGCTTGGGGACTAGCGGCTACAATGAGCAGTTCTTC. The full variable domain, its missing parts supplied by reference TRBV7-2 and TRBJ2-1, is GAGVSQSPSNKVTEKGKDVELRCDPISGHTALYWYRQSLGQGLEFLIYFQGNSAPDKSGLPSDRFSAERTGGSVSTLTIQRTQQEDSAVYLCASSLGTSGYNEQFFGPGTRLTVL.

This clonotype was seen ten or more times. J is TRBJ1-3 and V is TRBV4-3, with unresolved D. The ends were cut back, 0 bases at V and 0 bases at J, with 9 bases in the middle. The CDR3 has 16 amino acids. Germline CDR1 and CDR2: LGHNA and YSLEER. The CDR3 DNA reads TGCGCCAGCAGCCAAGATTACGATAACTCTGGAAACACCATATATTTT. It specifies CASSQDYDNSGNTIYF.

J is TRBJ2-1 and V is TRBV29-1, with D uncertain. CDR1 SQVTM and CDR2 ANQGSEA come from the germline V gene. The CDR3 extends over 12 amino acids. V was pared by 0 bases and J by 3 bases, with 3 bases between. In DNA form, the CDR3 reads TGCAGCGTTGAAGAGGTCTACAATGAGCAGTTCTTC. This codes for CSVEEVYNEQFF.

This clonotype was picked up many times. The V and J genes are TRBV5-6 and TRBJ1-1; D gene uncertain. Germline V gene lookup returns CDR1 SGHDT and CDR2 YYEEEE. The V gene lost 4 bases and the J gene lost 4 bases, with 14 bases spanning the gap. This CDR3 spans 14 amino acids. DNA of the CDR3: TGTGCCAGCAGCCTATGGATAGGGAGCACTGAAGCTTTCTTT. Translating gives CASSLWIGSTEAFF. Looking up the rest from reference TRBV5-6 and TRBJ1-1 gives the full variable domain: DAGVTQSPTHLIKTRGQQVTLRCSPKSGHDTVSWYQQALGQGPQFIFQYYEEEERQRGNFPDRFSGHQFPNYSSELNVNALLLGDSALYLCASSLWIGSTEAFFGQGTRLTVV.

The table lists this clonotype with a count of one. With a much larger clone just one base away, this may be a read error. The V call is TRBV12-3 or TRBV12-4, the J call TRBJ2-7; the match to TRBD1 covers 7 bases. The CDR3 has 16 amino acids. DNA of the CDR3: TGTGCCAGCACCCACTTTACCGGGACAGAACTTTACGAGCTGTACTTC. Protein product: CASTHFTGTELYELYF.

This clonotype showed up many times. The gene calls are TRBV5-5 and TRBJ2-7; TRBD1 might be the D (6 bases). The V gene lost 4 bases and the J gene lost 1 base, with 12 bases spanning the gap. The length of the CDR3 is 14 residues. The germline gives CDR1 SGHKS, CDR2 YYEKEE (reference sequence). CDR3 amino acids: CASSPTGDSYEQYF. The CDR3 DNA follows: TGTGCCAGCAGCCCGACAGGAGATTCCTACGAGCAGTACTTC.

The V gene is TRBV9, the J gene TRBJ2-3; the match to TRBD1 covers 7 bases. This CDR3 has 14 amino acids. After removal of 0 bases from V and 4 bases from J, the junction contained 2 bases not matched to a gene. In germline, CDR1 is SGDLS, CDR2 YYNGEE. The CDR3, as DNA: TGTGCCAGCAGCGTAGGGCAGGGGGCAGATACGCAGTATTTT. It translates to CASSVGQGADTQYF.

Turning to this clonotype: One base away lies a much larger clone, so this may be a sequencing read error. The rearrangement uses TRBV2 and TRBJ2-1; D remains ambiguous. The CDR3 is 19 amino acids. Germline loops: CDR1 SNHLY, CDR2 FYNNEI. CDR3 amino acids: CVSSEAVVAFSHRRNEQFF. The CDR3 nucleotides read TGTGTCAGCAGTGAAGCAGTGGTAGCCTTTAGCCACAGACGCAATGAGCAGTTCTTC. The full variable domain, its missing parts supplied by reference TRBV2 and TRBJ2-1, is EPEVTQTPSHQVTQMGQEVILRCVPISNHLYFYWYRQILGQKVEFLVSFYNNEISEKSEIFDDQFSVERPDGSNFTLKIRSTKLEDSAMYFCVSSEAVVAFSHRRNEQFFGPGTRLTVL.

This clonotype was counted at least ten times. The chain links TRBV20-1 to TRBJ2-4; the match to TRBD2 covers 14 bases. The V segment lost 3 bases and the J segment 12 bases; nucleotides outside the gene matches: 10. From germline, CDR1 is DFQATT and CDR2 SNEGSKA (reference sequence). The CDR3 runs to 15 residues. The CDR3 reads CSARKTSGRAIAQYF. The CDR3 nucleotides are TGCAGTGCTAGGAAGACTAGCGGGAGGGCGATTGCTCAGTACTTC.

The sample holds many counts of this clonotype. V gene TRBV7-2 combines with J gene TRBJ2-7; 7 bases line up with TRBD1. The CDR3 sequence is 18 residues long. Looked up from germline, CDR1 is SGHTA and CDR2 is FQGNSA. Unmatched junction bases numbered 12, after V lost 1 base and J lost 0 bases. In DNA form, the CDR3 reads TGTGCCAGCAGCTTAGTCGAGCCCGACAGGGACCGCTCCTACGAGCAGTACTTC. Amino acids: CASSLVEPDRDRSYEQYF.

The chain couples TRBV4-3 to TRBJ2-5; possible D gene TRBD1, 6 bases. Germline V CDR1 and CDR2: LGHNA, YSLEER. V was pared by 0 bases and J by 1 base, with 9 bases between. The CDR3 covers 15 residues. The CDR3 DNA reads TGCGCCAGCAGCCAAGATTGGACAGCCCAAGAGACCCAGTACTTC. Translated, it gives CASSQDWTAQETQYF.

V is TRBV11-2 and J is TRBJ2-7; weak D call: TRBD2 (6 bases). This CDR3 is built from 14 residues. Germline assignment: CDR1 SGHAT and CDR2 FQNNGV. V shed 1 base and J shed 6 bases, with 13 bases lying between them. In DNA, the CDR3 is TGTGCCAGCAGCTTAGCTTTCGGGGGAGTCGAGCAGTACTTC. It translates to CASSLAFGGVEQYF. Looking up the rest from reference TRBV11-2 and TRBJ2-7 gives the full variable domain: EAGVAQSPRYKIIEKRQSVAFWCNPISGHATLYWYQQILGQGPKLLIQFQNNGVVDDSQLPKDRFSAERLKGVDSTLKIQPAKLEDSAVYLCASSLAFGGVEQYFGPGTRLTVT.

This clonotype was counted ten times or more. The chain joins TRBV20-1 to TRBJ1-4; D not certain. In germline, CDR1 is DFQATT, CDR2 SNEGSKA (reference sequence). CDR3 length: 13 amino acids. Trimming shortened V by 4 bases and J by 4 bases, and 10 bases separated the two germline ends. The CDR3 spells CSAMAGLNEKLFF. The CDR3 DNA follows: TGCAGTGCTATGGCCGGGCTTAATGAAAAACTGTTTTTT.

Comments on this clonotype: Being one base from a much bigger clone, this may be a read error. J is TRBJ2-7 and V is TRBV11-2; 8 bases align to TRBD2. CDR1 SGHAT and CDR2 FQNNGV come from the germline V gene. The CDR3 loop spans 14 amino acids. The CDR3 sequence is CASSSAGVDYGQYF. CDR3 coding DNA: TGTGCCAGCAGCTCAGCGGGGGTAGACTACGGGCAGTACTTC.

V and J are TRBV20-1 and TRBJ2-5, with D hard to call. Germline loops: CDR1 DFQATT, CDR2 SNEGSKA (reference sequence). The CDR3 has 16 amino acids. Trimming shortened V by 0 bases and J by 2 bases, and 16 bases separated the two germline ends. The CDR3 protein is CSARDGSGLGQETQYF. For the CDR3, the DNA is TGCAGTGCTAGAGATGGGTCAGGTTTGGGACAAGAGACCCAGTACTTC.

This clonotype was seen at least ten times. CDR3 sequence (DNA): TGCAGTGCTAGATCCCCGGAGACCTACGAGCAGTACTTC. Translation gives CSARSPETYEQYF. The chain carries TRBV20-1 and TRBJ2-7; D gene uncertain. Germline V gene lookup returns CDR1 DFQATT and CDR2 SNEGSKA (reference sequence). This CDR3 spans 13 amino acids. The germline V and J ends were trimmed by 2 bases and 2 bases, with 10 bases remaining between them.